These T cell receptor beta chains were read from a single sample in a study of T cell responses to AZD1222 COVID-19 vaccine. The protocol was immunoSEQ multiplex PCR, while the TCRdb copy is restricted to in-frame clones and leaves out a portion. The sample carries some 120,000 clones, around 90% recorded once. The source material was peripheral blood, sampled on day 0 of AZD1222 vaccination. These receptors came from an adult in good health. The CDR3 runs from the conserved cysteine through the conserved F or W. A D gene is named only where the DNA matches it firmly. Clone size is stated in some rows and not others, as once, few, many or a class when expanded.

cdr3_aa: CASSFRRAEQETQYF
cdr3_nt: TGTGCCAGCAGCTTCAGACGAGCGGAGCAAGAGACCCAGTACTTC
d_call: -
v_call: TRBV7-2
cdr3_length: 15
j_call: TRBJ2-5
clone_size: -

cdr3_aa: CASSTLPGHAYEQYF
cdr3_nt: TGTGCCAGCAGCACCTTACCGGGACATGCCTACGAGCAGTACTTC
d_call: -
v_call: TRBV7-6
cdr3_length: 15
j_call: TRBJ2-7
clone_size: -

cdr3_aa: CASRPHGANYGYTF
cdr3_nt: TGTGCCAGCAGGCCTCATGGCGCCAACTATGGCTACACCTTC
d_call: -
v_call: TRBV2
cdr3_length: 14
j_call: TRBJ1-2
clone_size: few

cdr3_aa: CATSRDRGPNNEQFF
cdr3_nt: TGTGCCACCAGCAGAGACAGGGGACCGAACAATGAGCAGTTCTTC
d_call: -
v_call: TRBV15
cdr3_length: 15
j_call: TRBJ2-1
clone_size: -

cdr3_aa: CASSFSGETGERFATNEKLFF
cdr3_nt: TGTGCCAGCAGCTTTTCCGGGGAAACAGGGGAGCGGTTTGCAACTAATGAAAAACTGTTTTTT
d_call: TRBD1
v_call: TRBV13
cdr3_length: 21
j_call: TRBJ1-4
clone_size: few

cdr3_aa: CASSVGTLGANVLTF
cdr3_nt: TGTGCCAGCAGCGTGGGGACTCTGGGGGCCAACGTCCTGACTTTC
d_call: -
v_call: TRBV9
cdr3_length: 15
j_call: TRBJ2-6
clone_size: -

cdr3_aa: CASSGQGATYNSPLHF
cdr3_nt: TGTGCCAGCAGTGGACAGGGGGCGACCTATAATTCACCCCTCCACTTT
d_call: TRBD1
v_call: TRBV6-1
cdr3_length: 16
j_call: TRBJ1-6
clone_size: few

cdr3_aa: CASSVAQTNTEAFF
cdr3_nt: TGTGCCAGCAGCGTGGCACAGACGAACACTGAAGCTTTCTTT
d_call: -
v_call: TRBV9
cdr3_length: 14
j_call: TRBJ1-1
clone_size: -

cdr3_aa: CASGTGLNYGYTF
cdr3_nt: TGTGCCAGCGGGACAGGGCTTAACTATGGCTACACCTTC
d_call: TRBD1
v_call: TRBV12-3/TRBV12-4
cdr3_length: 13
j_call: TRBJ1-2
clone_size: -

cdr3_aa: CASGQRTDTQYF
cdr3_nt: TGTGCCAGCGGACAGCGCACAGATACGCAGTATTTT
d_call: -
v_call: TRBV12-3/TRBV12-4
cdr3_length: 12
j_call: TRBJ2-3
clone_size: -

cdr3_aa: CAWGQGSPAYEQYF
cdr3_nt: TGTGCCTGGGGTCAGGGGTCCCCCGCCTACGAGCAGTACTTC
d_call: -
v_call: TRBV30
cdr3_length: 14
j_call: TRBJ2-7
clone_size: few

cdr3_aa: CATSRGAGGSGQYF
cdr3_nt: TGTGCCACCAGCAGAGGTGCAGGGGGCAGTGGGCAGTACTTC
d_call: TRBD1
v_call: TRBV15
cdr3_length: 14
j_call: TRBJ2-7
clone_size: -

cdr3_aa: CAITARSNEQFF
cdr3_nt: TGTGCCATCACGGCCAGGTCGAATGAGCAGTTCTTC
d_call: -
v_call: TRBV10-3
cdr3_length: 12
j_call: TRBJ2-1
clone_size: -

cdr3_aa: CSAIDATEAFF
cdr3_nt: TGCAGTGCCATCGACGCGACTGAAGCTTTCTTT
d_call: -
v_call: TRBV20-1
cdr3_length: 11
j_call: TRBJ1-1
clone_size: once

cdr3_aa: CASSPNQGRNEKLFF
cdr3_nt: TGTGCCAGCAGCCCTAATCAGGGGCGGAATGAAAAACTGTTTTTT
d_call: -
v_call: TRBV4-2
cdr3_length: 15
j_call: TRBJ1-4
clone_size: -

cdr3_aa: CASSTGVKETQYF
cdr3_nt: TGTGCCAGCAGCACGGGAGTGAAAGAGACCCAGTACTTC
d_call: -
v_call: TRBV4-2
cdr3_length: 13
j_call: TRBJ2-5
clone_size: once

cdr3_aa: CASSIDLAGYEQYF
cdr3_nt: TGTGCCAGTAGTATAGATCTAGCGGGGTACGAGCAGTACTTC
d_call: TRBD2
v_call: TRBV19
cdr3_length: 14
j_call: TRBJ2-7
clone_size: -

cdr3_aa: CASSAQLAYNEQFF
cdr3_nt: TGTGCCAGCTCAGCCCAACTAGCGTACAATGAGCAGTTCTTC
d_call: TRBD2
v_call: TRBV18
cdr3_length: 14
j_call: TRBJ2-1
clone_size: -